The rows below give T cell receptor beta chains drawn from one sample of a study of T cells in Graves' hyperthyroidism and ophthalmopathy. In TCRdb, the multiplex PCR reads were re-called with MiXCR into one record per CDR3 protein. The sample yields about 600,000 distinct CDR3 sequences, roughly 15% seen once. Source material: blood. The receptors come from a woman aged 45-65 years with Graves' ophthalmopathy. Each CDR3 is given with its conserved first and last residue. A D gene is named only where the DNA matches it firmly. Only some rows state a clone size, as once, few, many or a class for expanded clones.

.	many	TRBJ1-2	TRBV7-8	CASSLSLHGYTF	TGTGCCAGCAGCTTATCTTTACATGGCTACACCTTC
TRBD2	few	TRBJ2-3	TRBV7-9	CASSSSGTSGASTDTQYF	TGTGCCAGCAGCTCATCCGGGACTAGCGGAGCTAGCACAGATACGCAGTATTTT
.	.	TRBJ1-2	TRBV28	CASIQGVYGYTF	TGTGCCAGCATACAGGGTGTTTATGGCTACACCTTC
.	few	TRBJ2-2	TRBV7-3	CASSATRATGELFF	TGTGCCAGCAGCGCCACTAGGGCTACCGGGGAGCTGTTTTTT
TRBD1	many	TRBJ2-1	TRBV27	CASSVMGQGLYNEQFF	TGTGCCAGCTCTGTTATGGGACAGGGTCTTTACAATGAGCAGTTCTTC
.	many	TRBJ2-7	TRBV4-2	CASSQDEELEQYF	TGTGCCAGCAGCCAAGATGAGGAGCTCGAGCAGTACTTC
.	few	TRBJ2-1	TRBV10-3	CAISDRLTQEQFF	TGTGCCATCAGTGACCGTTTGACCCAGGAGCAGTTCTTC
TRBD1	.	TRBJ2-3	TRBV5-1	CASSLHGDSSTDTQYF	TGCGCCAGCAGCTTGCACGGGGACAGTAGCACAGATACGCAGTATTTT
TRBD2	.	TRBJ2-1	TRBV10-3	CAMSSGTSGFYEQFF	TGTGCCATGTCTTCCGGGACTAGCGGTTTCTATGAGCAGTTCTTC
.	many	TRBJ2-7	TRBV12-3/TRBV12-4	CASRRRQDLTYEQYF	TGTGCCAGCAGGAGAAGACAGGACCTTACCTACGAGCAGTACTTC
TRBD2	few	TRBJ2-7	TRBV5-1	CASSSGLDLGEQYF	TGCGCCAGCAGCTCGGGACTAGACTTGGGCGAGCAGTACTTC
TRBD1	many	TRBJ1-2	TRBV7-8	CASSLMRQGASGYTF	TGTGCCAGCAGCTTAATGCGTCAGGGGGCGAGTGGCTACACCTTC
.	many	TRBJ1-6	TRBV18	CASSPSFRNSPLHF	TGTGCCAGCTCACCAAGCTTTCGGAATTCACCCCTCCACTTT
.	many	TRBJ2-1	TRBV7-7	CASSPSAVSEQFF	TGTGCTAGCAGCCCTTCAGCGGTATCTGAGCAGTTCTTC
.	.	TRBJ2-7	TRBV9	CASSANTGGAYEQYF	TGTGCCAGCAGCGCCAATACAGGGGGGGCCTACGAGCAGTACTTC
.	many	TRBJ2-6	TRBV3-1	CASSQFGAGANVLTF	TGTGCCAGCAGCCAATTCGGGGCTGGGGCCAACGTCCTGACTTTC
TRBD2	.	TRBJ2-1	TRBV28	CASSPGLAGLFF	TGTGCCAGCAGCCCGGGACTAGCGGGACTGTTCTTC
.	many	TRBJ1-5	TRBV5-1	CASSLGGLTDNQPQHF	TGCGCCAGCAGCTTGGGGGGACTTACCGACAATCAGCCCCAGCATTTT
.	.	TRBJ2-1	TRBV10-3	CAIRVYNEQFF	TGTGCCATCAGGGTTTACAATGAGCAGTTCTTC
.	many	TRBJ2-7	TRBV11-3	CASSSRDGYEQYF	TGTGCCAGCAGCAGCCGGGACGGCTACGAGCAGTACTTC
TRBD2	few	TRBJ2-1	TRBV5-1	CASTQQREVAPNEQFF	TGCGCCAGCACCCAACAGCGGGAGGTTGCACCCAATGAGCAGTTCTTC
TRBD1	.	TRBJ2-5	TRBV24-1	CATSTRDSGEETQYF	TGTGCCACCAGTACCCGGGACAGCGGAGAAGAGACCCAGTACTTC